These T cell receptor beta chains were read from a single sample in a study of blood T cell repertoires in COVID-19. Repertoires were generated with immunoSEQ multiplex PCR, while TCRdb's copy carries only in-frame clones and drops some. The sample has about 270,000 clones; 75% to 95% are singletons. The sample taken for sequencing was PBMCs or T cells enriched from blood (not recorded which). The origin of the receptors is a man aged 35 to 55 who had been exposed to COVID-19. Both conserved end residues are trimmed from each CDR3.

V: TRBV1
length: 12
J: TRBJ1-2
CDR3: TSSHADRYYGYT

V: TRBV5-4
length: 14
J: TRBJ1-4
CDR3: ASSPGQGANIRKLF

V: TRBV30
length: 12
J: TRBJ1-6
CDR3: AWQKQGGHSPLH

V: TRBV14
length: 10
J: TRBJ2-7
CDR3: ASSQVTYEQY

V: TRBV30
length: 13
J: TRBJ2-3
CDR3: AWSVKLVRTDTQY

V: TRBV10-3
length: 12
J: TRBJ1-3
CDR3: AIKGRLDGNTIY

V: TRBV29-1
length: 11
J: TRBJ2-7
CDR3: SVKRQNRYEQY

V: TRBV4-3
length: 16
J: TRBJ2-2
CDR3: ASSQELPGDRGSGELF

V: TRBV30
length: 6
J: TRBJ1-2
CDR3: ARDGYT

V: TRBV5-1
length: 11
J: TRBJ1-1
CDR3: ASSLEDSTEAF

V: TRBV5-1
length: 13
J: TRBJ2-3
CDR3: ASSATGDSTDTQY

V: TRBV15
length: 15
J: TRBJ2-1
CDR3: ATSTTKGLAGFNEQF

V: TRBV6-2/TRBV6-3
length: 11
J: TRBJ1-5
CDR3: ASSYVVRQPQH

V: TRBV5-1
length: 13
J: TRBJ2-7
CDR3: ASSLDLGRGYEQY

V: TRBV4-1
length: 13
J: TRBJ1-1
CDR3: ASSQDHPRVAEAF

V: TRBV6-1
length: 14
J: TRBJ1-6
CDR3: ASSETNRGWHSPLH

V: TRBV11-1
length: 14
J: TRBJ2-7
CDR3: ASSVGTQWPSYEQY

V: TRBV28
length: 12
J: TRBJ1-5
CDR3: AIPGAGDHQPQH

V: TRBV6-1
length: 14
J: TRBJ2-1
CDR3: ASSELHRAPYNEQF

V: TRBV4-1
length: 15
J: TRBJ2-7
CDR3: ASSQDSWAGSSYEQY

V: TRBV9
length: 14
J: TRBJ2-3
CDR3: ASSPRWGGSTDTQY

V: TRBV5-1
length: 14
J: TRBJ2-1
CDR3: ASSLYPSGSSDEQF

V: TRBV21-1
length: 16
J: TRBJ2-3
CDR3: ASSKEALAGVGTDTQY

V: TRBV6-5
length: 11
J: TRBJ1-5
CDR3: ASSFSGYQPQH

V: TRBV5-1
length: 12
J: TRBJ2-1
CDR3: ASSLSGSYNEQF

V: TRBV7-9
length: 13
J: TRBJ1-1
CDR3: ASSPGQGTETEAF

V: TRBV5-4
length: 11
J: TRBJ2-1
CDR3: ASSLEWSVEQF

V: TRBV4-1
length: 11
J: TRBJ2-5
CDR3: ASSLLRGETQY

V: TRBV7-3
length: 13
J: TRBJ2-2
CDR3: ASSLGREATGELF

V: TRBV9
length: 14
J: TRBJ2-1
CDR3: ASSVALLAGDNEQF

V: TRBV5-4
length: 14
J: TRBJ2-5
CDR3: ASSPPASGRTETQY

V: TRBV29-1
length: 12
J: TRBJ1-1
CDR3: RGGAGEGMPEAF

V: TRBV10-1
length: 11
J: TRBJ1-1
CDR3: ASSPGGYTEAF

V: TRBV30
length: 10
J: TRBJ1-2
CDR3: AWSVGRRGYT

V: TRBV7-3
length: 13
J: TRBJ2-7
CDR3: ASSPTGSGTYEQY

V: TRBV5-6
length: 12
J: TRBJ2-5
CDR3: ASSFYRGGETQY

V: TRBV6-5
length: 11
J: TRBJ2-1
CDR3: ASSYGQYNEQF

V: TRBV19
length: 12
J: TRBJ1-1
CDR3: ASSGTGGRAEAF

V: TRBV3-1/TRBV3-2
length: 11
J: TRBJ1-1
CDR3: ASSQDWSTEAF

V: TRBV10-3
length: 14
J: TRBJ2-1
CDR3: AISEGAQGRRNEQF

V: TRBV4-1
length: 14
J: TRBJ1-1
CDR3: ASSQVVRGRNTEAF

V: TRBV5-4
length: 13
J: TRBJ1-3
CDR3: ASSRGQGAGNTIY

V: TRBV6-2/TRBV6-3
length: 13
J: TRBJ2-1
CDR3: ASTPTSGRINEQF

V: TRBV28
length: 13
J: TRBJ1-1
CDR3: ASTFTGRGNTEAF

V: TRBV6-5
length: 13
J: TRBJ2-7
CDR3: ASSYTGVSSYEQY

V: TRBV5-1
length: 14
J: TRBJ1-1
CDR3: ASSLSVGEVNTEAF

V: TRBV19
length: 15
J: TRBJ2-3
CDR3: ASSKLDRGRSGDTQY

V: TRBV7-3
length: 13
J: TRBJ2-1
CDR3: ASSLTSGNSVEQF

V: TRBV6-4
length: 11
J: TRBJ1-1
CDR3: ASSKERFTEAF

V: TRBV27
length: 11
J: TRBJ1-1
CDR3: ASSSPLNTEAF